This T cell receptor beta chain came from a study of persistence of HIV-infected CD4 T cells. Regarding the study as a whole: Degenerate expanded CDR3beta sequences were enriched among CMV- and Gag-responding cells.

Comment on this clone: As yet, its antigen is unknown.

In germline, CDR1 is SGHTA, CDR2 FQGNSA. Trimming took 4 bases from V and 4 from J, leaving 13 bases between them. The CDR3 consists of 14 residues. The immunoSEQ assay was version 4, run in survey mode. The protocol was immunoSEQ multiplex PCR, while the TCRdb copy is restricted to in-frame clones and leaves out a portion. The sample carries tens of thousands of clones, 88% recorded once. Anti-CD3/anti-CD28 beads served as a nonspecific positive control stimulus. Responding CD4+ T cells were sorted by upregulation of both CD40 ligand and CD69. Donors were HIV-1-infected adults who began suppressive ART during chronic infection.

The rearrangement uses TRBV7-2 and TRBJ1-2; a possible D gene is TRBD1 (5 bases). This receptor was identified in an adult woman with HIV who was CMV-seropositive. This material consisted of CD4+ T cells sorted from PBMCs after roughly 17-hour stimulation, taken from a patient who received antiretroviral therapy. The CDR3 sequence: CASSSVRRGYGYTF. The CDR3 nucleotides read TGTGCCAGCAGCTCAGTTAGGAGGGGCTATGGCTACACCTTC.